The rows below give T cell receptor beta chains drawn from one sample of a study of cytomegalovirus exposure and HLA in healthy donors. Sequencing used immunoSEQ multiplex PCR; TCRdb keeps in-frame clones, though not all of them. This table holds some 170,000 clones, 70% to 80% found once. Sequencing was done on a sample of PBMCs. The receptors originated from a man younger than 40 in good health and CMV-seropositive. Each CDR3 is given with its conserved first and last residue. Fields, in order: CDR3 protein, CDR3 DNA, D gene, clone size, J gene, V gene. A D gene is named only where the DNA matches it firmly. Expanded clones are given a class, and other clones once, few, many or no size at all.

CDR3: CASSEQGNGYTF
DNA: TGTGCCAGCAGCGAACAGGGAAATGGCTACACCTTC
D: .
size: .
J: TRBJ1-2
V: TRBV7-9

CDR3: CASSPAGAGNSLHF
DNA: TGTGCCAGCTCACCAGCGGGAGCCGGAAATTCCCTCCACTTT
D: .
size: .
J: TRBJ1-6
V: TRBV18

CDR3: CASSRTGEIRTNEKLFF
DNA: TGTGCCAGCAGCCGTACAGGGGAAATTAGGACTAATGAAAAACTGTTTTTT
D: TRBD1
size: .
J: TRBJ1-4
V: TRBV11-2

CDR3: CASSSGGNQPQHF
DNA: TGTGCCAGCAGTTCAGGGGGTAATCAGCCCCAGCATTTT
D: TRBD1
size: .
J: TRBJ1-5
V: TRBV28

CDR3: CASRTSGATYEQYF
DNA: TGTGCCAGTAGAACTAGCGGGGCGACCTACGAGCAGTACTTC
D: TRBD2
size: .
J: TRBJ2-7
V: TRBV19

CDR3: CASSFAGYNEKLFF
DNA: TGTGCCAGCAGCTTTGCGGGGTACAATGAAAAACTGTTTTTT
D: .
size: .
J: TRBJ1-4
V: TRBV7-9

CDR3: CASSRQGAETQYF
DNA: TGTGCCAGCAGCCGACAGGGGGCAGAGACCCAGTACTTC
D: TRBD1
size: .
J: TRBJ2-5
V: TRBV27

CDR3: CATSRAGLVNTEAFF
DNA: TGTGCCACCAGCAGGGCAGGGTTGGTGAACACTGAAGCTTTCTTT
D: .
size: .
J: TRBJ1-1
V: TRBV15

CDR3: CASSSGTGRDSPLHF
DNA: TGTGCCAGCAGCTCCGGGACAGGGCGGGATTCACCCCTCCACTTT
D: TRBD1
size: .
J: TRBJ1-6
V: TRBV7-3

CDR3: CASSQDHRRNQPQHF
DNA: TGCGCCAGCAGCCAAGATCATCGCAGGAATCAGCCCCAGCATTTT
D: .
size: once
J: TRBJ1-5
V: TRBV4-1

CDR3: CASSLAVLVNSADEQFF
DNA: TGTGCCAGCAGCTTAGCGGTACTAGTGAACTCTGCGGATGAGCAGTTCTTC
D: .
size: .
J: TRBJ2-1
V: TRBV7-2